These 26 T cell receptor beta chains were sequenced from one sample in a study of blood T cells in healthy people across ages. It was with a sample-barcoded 5' primer and a J-beta primer mix that a second PCR of roughly 6 to 12 cycles was run. A single record per CDR3 protein comes from TCRdb applying MiXCR to the 5' RACE reads. Among more than 1.4 million distinct CDR3 sequences listed, 42% were seen once. Sequencing was performed on blood. The receptors here all came from a woman aged 18 to 35 in good health.

This rearrangement joins TRBV27 to TRBJ2-1; weak D call: TRBD2 (5 bases). Germline loops: CDR1 MNHEY, CDR2 SMNVEV (reference sequence). The CDR3 sequence is 14 residues long. V gave up 6 bases and J gave up 5 bases, with 14 bases separating them. The CDR3 region has the DNA TGTGCCAGCAGACTAGTTATCTTGAACAATGAGCAGTTCTTC. This sequence encodes CASRLVILNNEQFF.

The CDR3 reads CASRDHRSGYTF. DNA of the CDR3: TGTGCCAGCAGGGATCATCGCTCGGGCTACACCTTC. J is TRBJ1-2 and V is TRBV6-6; D is unresolved. Germline CDR1 reads MNHNY; CDR2 reads SVGAGI (reference sequence). The CDR3 extends over 12 amino acids. Trimming cost V 6 bases and J 8 bases, with 13 bases left between them.

About this clonotype itself: A clone one base away is much larger, so this may be a read error. The V and J genes are TRBV20-1 and TRBJ2-7; the D is unclear. The CDR3 covers 12 residues. Germline V lookup: CDR1 DFQATT, CDR2 SNEGSKA (reference sequence). The CDR3 loop is CNARQSSYEQYF. The CDR3, as DNA: TGCAATGCTAGGCAAAGCTCCTACGAGCAGTACTTC.

This chain links TRBV6-2 or TRBV6-3 with TRBJ1-5; 7 nucleotides agree with TRBD1. CDR1 and CDR2 from the germline V gene are MNHEY and SVGEGT. This CDR3 is 15 amino acids long. After removal of 4 bases from V and 6 bases from J, the junction contained 9 bases not matched to a gene. The CDR3 sequence: CASSWTGWPTQPQHF. CDR3 nucleotides: TGTGCCAGCAGTTGGACAGGATGGCCCACTCAGCCCCAGCATTTT.

V and J are TRBV4-1 and TRBJ1-5; TRBD1 might be the D (5 bases). The germline V gene has CDR1 MGHRA and CDR2 YSYEKL. V lost 1 base to trimming and J lost 3 bases, with 13 bases between them. The CDR3 is 16 amino acids. CDR3 nucleotides: TGCGCCAGCAGCCAAGGGGCCGGGGGGTCCAATCAGCCCCAGCATTTT. It is translated as CASSQGAGGSNQPQHF.

This sequence joins TRBV25-1 and TRBJ1-2; D not certain. This CDR3 has 16 amino acids. Looked up from germline, CDR1 is MGHDK and CDR2 is SYGVNS. Trimming stripped 2 bases from V and 4 bases from J, with 17 bases between. DNA of the CDR3: TGTGCCAGCAGTGAACTCAAGGCATCCCCAATCTATGGCTACACCTTC. As protein: CASSELKASPIYGYTF.

The rearrangement joins TRBV29-1 to TRBJ1-2, with unresolved D. Germline values: CDR1 SQVTM, CDR2 ANQGSEA. The CDR3 is made up of 14 amino acids. V was shortened by 4 bases and J by 0 bases, with 12 bases between the two germline ends. CDR3 residues: CSVGEGPSNYGYTF. CDR3 coding DNA: TGCAGCGTTGGGGAGGGCCCTTCTAACTATGGCTACACCTTC.

This clonotype occurred a few times. The V call is TRBV3-1, the J call TRBJ1-1, with D perhaps matching TRBD1 (5 bases). Trimming left V 1 base short and J 1 base short, with 10 bases between. The CDR3 contains 15 residues. The V gene's germline CDR1 is LGHDT and CDR2 YNNKEL (reference sequence). In DNA, the CDR3 is TGTGCCAGCAGCCAAGGGGGGGGACCGAACACTGAAGCTTTCTTT. It is translated as CASSQGGGPNTEAFF.

The V gene is TRBV20-1, the J gene TRBJ2-3; maybe TRBD2 (5 bases). The CDR3 is 15 amino acids. Germline V gene lookup returns CDR1 DFQATT and CDR2 SNEGSKA (reference sequence). V was pared by 5 bases and J by 1 base, with 16 bases between. CDR3 sequence reads: CSAGGPGHGTDTQYF. The CDR3 DNA follows: TGCAGTGCTGGAGGTCCGGGCCACGGCACAGATACGCAGTATTTT.

In its sample, this clonotype was seen a few times. The chain joins TRBV28 to TRBJ2-1; 12 bases map to TRBD2. Germline V gene sequence: CDR1 MDHEN, CDR2 SYDVKM. With V trimmed by 6 bases and J by 9 bases, 6 bases remained unmatched. The CDR3 length is 14 residues. CDR3 bases: TGTGCCAGCAGCAGGACTAGCGGGAAAGGTGAGCAGTTCTTC. The encoded protein is CASSRTSGKGEQFF.

The rearrangement joins TRBV12-3 or TRBV12-4 to TRBJ1-4, with D unclear. Trimming took off 4 bases at V and 5 bases at J, with 11 bases between the two ends. The CDR3 totals 14 residues. The CDR3 nucleotides are TGTGCCAGCAGTTACGGGTTCCCCAATGAAAAACTGTTTTTT. Its translation is CASSYGFPNEKLFF.

This chain links TRBV4-1 with TRBJ2-4, with D uncertain. The end of the DNA fits TRBJ2-7 better, so the J call may be wrong. The germline gives CDR1 MGHRA, CDR2 YSYEKL. This CDR3 contains 16 residues. The chain's CDR3 is CASSQDRLRASYEQYF. In nucleotides, the CDR3 is TGCGCCAGCAGCCAAGATCGTCTCAGAGCCAGCTACGAGCAGTACTTC.

This clonotype was seen more than once but under ten times. This rearrangement joins TRBV20-1 to TRBJ2-7; 7 positions match TRBD1. The trim removed 3 bases at V and 5 bases at J, leaving 4 bases unmatched. This CDR3 is 12 amino acids long. Germline CDR1 DFQATT, CDR2 SNEGSKA (reference sequence). The DNA of the CDR3 is TGCAGTGCTAGGACAGGGCCGCACGAGCAGTACTTC. Translated: CSARTGPHEQYF.

This clonotype came up a few times. V usage is TRBV7-9 and J usage is TRBJ1-4; D is undetermined. Germline CDR1 SEHNR, CDR2 FQNEAQ (reference sequence). The length of the CDR3 is 15 residues. V lost 2 bases to trimming and J lost 5 bases, with 12 bases between them. The CDR3 loop is CASSLSYSWNEKLFF. The CDR3 coding sequence is TGTGCCAGCAGCTTATCTTACAGCTGGAATGAAAAACTGTTTTTT.

The J gene is TRBJ1-4, the V gene TRBV20-1, with 7 bases lining up with TRBD1. The germline CDR1 and CDR2 sequences are DFQATT and SNEGSKA (reference sequence). V was pared by 0 bases and J by 11 bases, with 6 bases of the junction left unmatched. The CDR3 is 13 amino acids. CDR3 amino acids: CSARDRGGGKLFF. In nucleotides, the CDR3 is TGCAGTGCTAGAGACAGGGGGGGCGGGAAACTGTTTTTT.

This clonotype was picked up a small number of times. The gene calls are TRBV20-1 and TRBJ2-1; D is possibly TRBD1 (6 bases). This CDR3 has 15 residues. The V and J ends lost 2 bases and 5 bases respectively, with 16 bases between them. CDR1 is DFQATT, CDR2 SNEGSKA, per germline (reference sequence). In nucleotides, the CDR3 is TGCAGTGCTAGACCGAACAGGGCCGTCAACAATGAGCAGTTCTTC. Its protein product is CSARPNRAVNNEQFF.

The gene calls are TRBV6-1 and TRBJ2-1; D is unclear. The germline V gene has CDR1 MNHNS and CDR2 SASEGT. V lost 4 bases and J 2 bases, leaving 9 bases between the germline ends. CDR3 length: 14 residues. The CDR3 sequence is CASSVPTTYNEQFF. The CDR3 bases are TGTGCCAGCAGTGTCCCCACCACCTACAATGAGCAGTTCTTC.

As for this clonotype: A much more abundant neighbour one base away suggests this may be a read error. The J gene is TRBJ2-5, the V gene TRBV20-1, with 10 nucleotides matching TRBD2. The J call may be wrong; the DNA end is better matched by TRBJ2-7. Germline assignment: CDR1 DFQATT and CDR2 SNEGSKA (reference sequence). This CDR3 is built from 14 residues. The CDR3 here is CCARSLAGVYEQYF. The CDR3, as DNA: TGCTGTGCTAGAAGTCTAGCGGGAGTCTACGAGCAGTACTTC.

As concerns this clonotype: One end of the junction varies from germline; a read error may be responsible. The chain uses TRBV13 and TRBJ2-7; the match to TRBD2 covers 13 bases. The CDR3 covers 15 residues. The germline V gene encodes CDR1 PRHDT and CDR2 FYEKMQ (reference sequence). The DNA of the CDR3 is TGTGCCAGCAGCTCGGGGACTAGCGGGATTTACGAGCAGAACTTC. Translated, it gives CASSSGTSGIYEQNF.

This clonotype was detected a few times. J is TRBJ1-1 and V is TRBV7-9; D gene ambiguous. V was pared by 2 bases and J by 2 bases, with 9 bases between. This CDR3 region has 14 residues. CDR1 SEHNR and CDR2 FQNEAQ come from the germline V gene (reference sequence). CDR3 coding DNA: TGTGCCAGCAGCTTACCTTTACAAAACACTGAAGCTTTCTTT. Translating gives CASSLPLQNTEAFF.

The J gene is TRBJ2-1, the V gene TRBV5-1; a possible D gene is TRBD1 (6 bases). In germline, CDR1 is SGHRS, CDR2 YFSETQ. Trimming stripped 0 bases from V and 10 bases from J, with 8 bases between. The CDR3 is 12 residues long. This CDR3 is CASSLAGTEQFF. CDR3 nucleotides: TGCGCCAGCAGCTTGGCGGGGACAGAGCAGTTCTTC. The full variable domain, rest sourced from reference TRBV5-1 and TRBJ2-1, is KAGVTQTPRYLIKTRGQQVTLSCSPISGHRSVSWYQQTPGQGLQFLFEYFSETQRNKGNFPGRFSGRQFSNSRSEMNVSTLELGDSALYLCASSLAGTEQFFGPGTRLTVL.

The gene calls are TRBV15 and TRBJ2-6, with D perhaps assigned TRBD1 or TRBD2 (5 bases each). The CDR3 totals 16 residues. Germline CDR1 reads LNHNV; CDR2 reads YYDKDF (reference sequence). Between the trimmed V and J ends, which lost 0 bases and 3 bases, there was a span of 9 bases. CDR3 residues: CATSRDAGGGANVLTF. The CDR3 DNA sequence: TGTGCCACCAGCAGAGACGCTGGGGGTGGGGCCAACGTCCTGACTTTC.

The sample holds a few counts of this clonotype. This chain uses TRBV4-2 with TRBJ2-7; 8 bases fit TRBD2. CDR3 size: 16 residues. J was trimmed by 3 bases and V by 0 bases; bases with no gene match: 7. From germline, CDR1 is LGHNA and CDR2 YNFKEQ. The CDR3 spells CASSQEGLLADYEQYF. The CDR3, as DNA: TGTGCCAGCAGCCAAGAGGGGCTACTAGCGGACTACGAGCAGTACTTC.

This clonotype was observed a single time. The chain couples TRBV5-1 to TRBJ2-2; 7 nucleotides align to TRBD2. CDR3 length: 14 amino acids. Germline CDR1 is SGHRS and CDR2 is YFSETQ. Unmatched junction bases numbered 3, after V lost 4 bases and J lost 3 bases. CDR3 coding DNA: TGCGCCAGCAGCACCACTAGCGACACCGGGGAGCTGTTTTTT. It encodes CASSTTSDTGELFF.

This sequence joins TRBV5-1 and TRBJ2-3; either TRBD1 or TRBD2 may fit D (5 bases each). CDR1 and CDR2 from the germline V gene are SGHRS and YFSETQ. Trimming took off 6 bases at V and 3 bases at J, with 17 bases between the two ends. The CDR3 runs to 15 residues. CDR3: CASTSDGARTDTQYF. In nucleotides, the CDR3 is TGCGCCAGCACCTCGGACGGGGCCCGTACAGATACGCAGTATTTT.

This chain links TRBV20-1 with TRBJ2-3; TRBD2 aligns across 9 bases. CDR1 and CDR2 from the germline V gene are DFQATT and SNEGSKA (reference sequence). After removal of 6 bases from V and 6 bases from J, the junction contained 4 bases not matched to a gene. This CDR3 comprises 12 residues. The DNA of the CDR3 is TGCAGTGCCTTGAGCGGGAGGGATACGCAGTATTTT. Translation: CSALSGRDTQYF.